This entry concerns a single TCR beta chain. The target antigen is unknown. TCRdb's copy holds only in-frame clones and misses some; the assay was immunoSEQ multiplex PCR. Of approximately 4,500 clones in the sample, about four fifths are singletons; the top ten hold around four fifths. The record originates from a study of STAT3 mutations in large granular lymphocyte leukemia. Study-level background: Roughly half of the longitudinally sequenced T-LGLL patients carried detectable canonical activating STAT3 mutations. Study findings and constraints: In T-cell large granular lymphocyte leukemia, about half of patients showed multiple immunodominant subclonotypes. Suggested: STAT3 mutation was not the ancestral event for these clonal expansions.

The junction had 5 bases not matched to a gene; V was cut back by 4 bases and J by 3 bases. Per the germline V gene, CDR1 is LGHNA and CDR2 is YSLEER. This CDR3 is built from 15 residues. The sample comprised peripheral blood mononuclear cells. The receptor's source is a middle-aged man with T-cell large granular lymphocyte leukemia. Some clones in this sample may be carry-over from other donors' samples. This sequence joins TRBV4-3 and TRBJ1-3; 8 positions agree with TRBD1. The CDR3 bases are TGCGCCAGCAGCCCAGGGACAGGACTTGGAAACACCATATATTTT. Protein sequence: CASSPGTGLGNTIYF.